A single sample is the source of the 8 T cell receptor beta chains below, sequenced in a study of Ad26.COV2.S vaccination and SARS-CoV-2 variants. Data came from immunoSEQ multiplex PCR; TCRdb stores just in-frame clones and leaves some out. This table has about 350,000 clones, around 89% appearing once. Specified treatment: roughly 20 received Ad26.COV2.S at low or high dose, single or two shots; about 5 received placebo; per-sample allocation not given. The investigators took samples on day 63 after the first vaccine or placebo injection. The sequences come from peripheral blood, collected in a trial of Ad26.COV2.S vaccine versus placebo. The receptors originated from a person between 18 and 60 years old who received the Ad26.COV2.S COVID-19 vaccine or a placebo.

The V call is TRBV19, the J call TRBJ1-5; the D is unclear. Germline V gives CDR1 LNHDA, CDR2 SQIVND (reference sequence). The CDR3 covers 13 residues. V was cut by 4 bases and J by 4 bases, with 8 bases left in between. The CDR3 loop is CASSTTENQPQHF. As DNA, the CDR3 is TGTGCCAGTAGTACCACAGAAAATCAGCCCCAGCATTTT.

The chain couples TRBV18 to TRBJ1-4; D not certain. This CDR3 region has 18 residues. V dropped 3 bases and J dropped 5 bases, with 22 bases sitting between them. CDR1 is KGHSH, CDR2 LQKENI, per germline. Written as DNA, the CDR3 is TGTGCCAGCTCACCCCCCGCCAGTCAGGCCGCGGAGAATGAAAAACTGTTTTTT. It yields the protein CASSPPASQAAENEKLFF.

This clone was recorded only once. The V gene is TRBV10-3, the J gene TRBJ2-7; 15 positions agree with TRBD2. The CDR3 is made up of 15 amino acids. The trim removed 3 bases at V and 4 bases at J, leaving 1 base unmatched. Germline CDR1 is ENHRY and CDR2 is SYGVKD. As DNA, the CDR3 is TGTGCCATCAGTGACGGGACTAGCGGGAGGTACGAGCAGTACTTC. It translates to CAISDGTSGRYEQYF.

The chain links TRBV3-1 (or the pseudogene TRBV3-2) to TRBJ2-7, with D possibly being TRBD2 (7 bases). Germline V gene lookup returns CDR1 LGHDT and CDR2 YNNKEL (reference sequence). The CDR3 has 17 amino acids. Trimming took off 1 base at V and 5 bases at J, with 21 bases between the two ends. The CDR3 DNA reads as TGTGCCAGCAGCCAAGGAGGTAGGGTGGGGGGGGCCCACGAGCAGTACTTC. Encoded protein: CASSQGGRVGGAHEQYF.

V gene TRBV6-6 combines with J gene TRBJ1-4, with 7 bases aligning to TRBD1. CDR3 length: 16 amino acids. Trimming took 6 bases from V and 7 from J; bases not matched to a gene: 14. Germline assignment: CDR1 MNHNY and CDR2 SVGAGI (reference sequence). The CDR3 DNA reads as TGTGCCAGCAGCTTGACAGGGTTTAGTATCGGTGAAAAACTGTTTTTT. This encodes CASSLTGFSIGEKLFF.

This chain links TRBV6-6 with TRBJ1-4; D perhaps matches TRBD1 (5 bases). V lost 2 bases and J lost 8, with 9 bases in between. In germline, CDR1 is MNHNY, CDR2 SVGAGI (reference sequence). The CDR3 is 13 amino acids. CDR3 in amino acids: CASSYRDGEKLFF. In DNA form, the CDR3 reads TGTGCCAGCAGTTACCGGGACGGGGAAAAACTGTTTTTT.

V gene TRBV2 combines with J gene TRBJ1-3; the D is unclear. CDR1 is SNHLY and CDR2 is FYNNEI in the germline V gene. This CDR3 region has 12 residues. V lost 6 bases, J lost 8 bases, and 11 bases lay in between. The DNA of the CDR3 is TGTGCCAGCAGCCCTGGAAGTGACACCATATATTTT. It specifies CASSPGSDTIYF.

This clone was seen a handful of times. Other DNA sequences from this sample encode an identical CDR3 as well. J is TRBJ2-7 and V is TRBV4-1, with D unclear. The V gene lost 0 bases and the J gene lost 1 base, with 10 bases spanning the gap. Germline V lookup: CDR1 MGHRA, CDR2 YSYEKL. This CDR3 comprises 15 residues. The CDR3 bases are TGCGCCAGCAGCCAAGATCCACTTAGTTCCTACGAGCAGTACTTC. Translation gives CASSQDPLSSYEQYF.